The text below deals with one T cell receptor beta chain. Generated by immunoSEQ multiplex PCR, the TCRdb table keeps only in-frame clones and is missing some. The table includes approximately 8,400 clones, about 76% detected once. Between the trimmed V and J ends, which lost 0 bases and 0 bases, there was a span of 20 bases. CDR3 length: 19 residues. Per germline, CDR1 SEHNR and CDR2 FQNEAQ (reference sequence). The data originate from a study of neoadjuvant nivolumab and ipilimumab in lung cancer. The sequenced sample was adjacent normal lung tissue, obtained after neoadjuvant nivolumab, alone or with ipilimumab, at or shortly before surgery. V usage is TRBV7-9 and J usage is TRBJ1-2, with D perhaps TRBD1 (5 bases). The TCR originated in an adult with non-small cell lung cancer. CDR3 loop: CASSLAGQGPGDPNYGYTF. CDR3 in DNA: TGTGCCAGCAGCTTAGCGGGCCAGGGCCCCGGGGACCCTAACTATGGCTACACCTTC. The full variable domain, with the rest looked up from reference TRBV7-9 and TRBJ1-2, is DTGVSQNPRHKITKRGQNVTFRCDPISEHNRLYWYRQTLGQGPEFLTYFQNEAQLEKSRLLSDRFSAERPKGSFSTLEIQRTEQGDSAMYLCASSLAGQGPGDPNYGYTFGSGTRLTVV.